The source of this T cell receptor (beta chain) is a study of T cells expressing NK-cell markers. The CDR3 is 13 residues long. Reprocessing the 5' RACE reads, TCRdb reports a single entry for every CDR3 protein and omits DNA. This sample's table has roughly 450,000 distinct CDR3 sequences. What was sequenced was blood T cells: a sorted CD56 or NKG2C T cell subset, CD4+ or CD8+ T cells, or bulk PBMC T cells (not recorded which). The receptor was derived from a woman between 50 and 59 years old in good health. This sequence joins TRBV12-3 or TRBV12-4 and TRBJ2-7; as DNA is missing, the TRBD1 call by TCRdb cannot be tested. The CDR3 protein is CASTTGSGVEQYF.